This T cell receptor beta chain appears in the sequencing data of a study of blood T cell repertoires in COVID-19. About the research overall: T cells, B-cell-depleted T cells, or PBMCs supplied cDNA or gDNA.

The CDR3 is 16 residues long. Per the germline V gene, CDR1 is SGHVS and CDR2 is FQNEAQ. Unmatched junction bases numbered 9, after V lost 4 bases and J lost 4 bases. This clone has a handful of counts. Original methodology: Estimation of nucleated cell counts was performed using reference gene primer amplification. Some clones are missing from TCRdb's copy, which holds only in-frame ones; the method was immunoSEQ multiplex PCR. V and J calls and clone size are given by that table; D and trimming were obtained from the DNA. The sample lists about 100,000 clones, around nine tenths seen once, with 5% to 6% in the top ten.

The chain uses TRBV7-8 and TRBJ1-2; 10 nucleotides align to TRBD1. Source material: peripheral blood. The receptor was derived from a man aged 45-60 years with acute or convalescent COVID-19. DNA of the CDR3: TGTGCCAGCAGCTCCGCGACAGGGGGCTTTAGCTATGGCTACACCTTC. As protein: CASSSATGGFSYGYTF.